The clone carrying this TCR beta chain was seen only once. As yet, its antigen is unknown. This record comes from a study of identifying expanded T cells in peripheral blood. During the collection period, no donor immune events like infections were recorded. Repertoires were generated with immunoSEQ multiplex PCR, while TCRdb's copy carries only in-frame clones and drops some. The sample yields tens of thousands of clones, roughly 82% seen once. The germline V gene encodes CDR1 SGHTA and CDR2 FQGNSA. This CDR3 has 17 residues. V was trimmed by 4 bases and J by 3 bases, leaving 16 bases between them. General study points: Variance in clone template counts between two-week samples significantly increased with total template count across all healthy donors. Over two and four weeks, about 17 and 20 clones changed, versus roughly 1.1 between replicates.

The sequenced sample consisted of blood. The chain is built from TRBV7-2 and TRBJ1-6, with D possibly being TRBD1 (6 bases). The clonotype comes from a person aged 18 to 70 in good health. CDR3 in DNA: TGTGCCAGCAGCTCCCCCCGGGGGCAGGTCTATAATTCACCCCTCCACTTT. Protein sequence: CASSSPRGQVYNSPLHF.